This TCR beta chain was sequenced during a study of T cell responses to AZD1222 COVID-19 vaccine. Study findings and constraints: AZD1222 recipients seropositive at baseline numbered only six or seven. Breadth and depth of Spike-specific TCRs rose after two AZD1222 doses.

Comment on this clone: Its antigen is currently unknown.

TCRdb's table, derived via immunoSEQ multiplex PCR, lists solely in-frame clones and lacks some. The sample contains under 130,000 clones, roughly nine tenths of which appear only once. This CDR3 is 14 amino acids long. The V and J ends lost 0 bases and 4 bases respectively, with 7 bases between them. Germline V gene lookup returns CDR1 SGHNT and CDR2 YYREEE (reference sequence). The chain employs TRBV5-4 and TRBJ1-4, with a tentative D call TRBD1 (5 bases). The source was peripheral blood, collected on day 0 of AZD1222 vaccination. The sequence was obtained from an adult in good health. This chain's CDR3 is CASSLGRDNEKLFF. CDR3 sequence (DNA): TGTGCCAGCAGCTTGGGCAGGGATAATGAAAAACTGTTTTTT.